Reported below is one T cell receptor (beta chain). Trimming removed 3 bases at V and 3 bases at J, with 18 bases between. CDR3 length: 16 amino acids. CDR1 is SGHDT and CDR2 is YYEEEE in the germline V gene. This sample stems from a study of blood T cell repertoires in COVID-19. In the study overall: Whether acute or convalescent, the COVID-19 samples came from the United States, Italy and Spain.

Per the original methods: Reference gene primer amplification in the assay estimated nucleated cell counts. The method was immunoSEQ multiplex PCR; TCRdb's version includes in-frame clones alone and lacks a portion of them. The D gene and trimming were derived from the DNA, and the V and J assignments and clone size from that table. The sample has under 140,000 clones, approximately 68% seen once. This TCR was recovered from an older woman with acute or convalescent COVID-19. The sample consisted of peripheral blood. The gene calls are TRBV5-6 and TRBJ1-2; possible D gene TRBD1, 6 bases. The CDR3 protein is CASSSYRKQGHYGYTF. CDR3 coding DNA: TGTGCCAGCAGCTCATACCGAAAACAGGGCCACTATGGCTACACCTTC.